A single sample is the source of the 23 T cell receptor beta chains below, sequenced in a study of T cell changes during pregnancy in multiple sclerosis (dated by TCRdb to between 2018 and 2020). Library preparation employed the immunoSEQ multiplex PCR assay. TCRdb retrieved this table from immuneACCESS and kept in-frame rearrangements only. Not all clones are present; in checked studies, unresolved V genes account for under half, and no reason is known for the remainder. The sample data list 35,000 to 55,000 clones, and roughly 93% of these were observed just once. The ten largest clones add up to roughly 4% of the sample. Sequencing used CD8+ T cells from peripheral blood mononuclear cells, obtained after pregnancy. Receptors were obtained from a female donor with multiple sclerosis, enrolled in a pregnancy study.

The chain employs TRBV19 and TRBJ2-7; D is undetermined. The V and J ends lost 4 bases and 2 bases respectively, with 18 bases between them. The CDR3 contains 16 residues. CDR1 and CDR2 from the germline V gene are LNHDA and SQIVND (reference sequence). CDR3 nucleotide sequence: TGTGCCAGTAGTAGGGCCTCGGCTAAAAGAACCTACGAGCAGTACTTC. It encodes CASSRASAKRTYEQYF.

The chain uses TRBV4-1 and TRBJ2-5, with TRBD2 matching 7 bases. Germline V CDR1 and CDR2: MGHRA, YSYEKL. CDR3 length: 15 amino acids. V lost 3 bases to trimming and J lost 3 bases; unmatched junction nucleotides: 7. Here the CDR3 reads CASSHPPGGEETQYF. CDR3 nucleotides: TGCGCCAGCAGCCATCCCCCTGGGGGGGAAGAGACCCAGTACTTC.

The chain employs TRBV7-2 and TRBJ2-7; weak D call: TRBD2 (5 bases). Between the trimmed V and J ends, which lost 4 bases and 3 bases, there was a span of 16 bases. Germline CDR1 and CDR2: SGHTA and FQGNSA. CDR3 size: 15 residues. This chain's CDR3 is CASSYYPYGLYEQYF. CDR3 DNA: TGTGCCAGCAGCTACTACCCCTACGGACTCTACGAGCAGTACTTC.

The chain joins TRBV7-9 to TRBJ2-2, with 9 nucleotides matching TRBD1. The CDR3 contains 18 residues. Trimming at V came to 5 bases and at J to 0 bases, leaving 10 bases not matched to a gene. The V gene's germline CDR1 is SEHNR and CDR2 FQNEAQ (reference sequence). CDR3 in amino acids: CASSALRDRVSNTGELFF. CDR3 DNA sequence: TGTGCCAGCAGCGCACTCCGGGACAGGGTCTCGAACACCGGGGAGCTGTTTTTT. Together with reference TRBV7-9 and TRBJ2-2, the CDR3 gives the full variable domain: DTGVSQNPRHKITKRGQNVTFRCDPISEHNRLYWYRQTLGQGPEFLTYFQNEAQLEKSRLLSDRFSAERPKGSFSTLEIQRTEQGDSAMYLCASSALRDRVSNTGELFFGEGSRLTVL.

The chain couples TRBV5-1 to TRBJ1-3, with D possibly TRBD1 on 5 matching bases. The ends were cut back, 9 bases at V and 0 bases at J, with 19 bases in the middle. Germline V lookup: CDR1 SGHRS, CDR2 YFSETQ. The CDR3 length is 16 residues. CDR3 bases: TGCGCCACCCGCAGAGGAGGGGAGAGCTCTGGAAACACCATATATTTT. Translated: CATRRGGESSGNTIYF. Full variable domain (rest looked up from reference TRBV5-1 and TRBJ1-3): KAGVTQTPRYLIKTRGQQVTLSCSPISGHRSVSWYQQTPGQGLQFLFEYFSETQRNKGNFPGRFSGRQFSNSRSEMNVSTLELGDSALYLCATRRGGESSGNTIYFGEGSWLTVV.

The V and J genes are TRBV13 and TRBJ2-2; tentatively, D is TRBD1 (6 bases). Trimming took 0 bases from V and 4 from J, leaving 15 bases between them. The CDR3 covers 17 residues. CDR1 is PRHDT and CDR2 is FYEKMQ in the germline V gene (reference sequence). The CDR3 sequence is CASSLGSFRGGTGELFF. The CDR3 nucleotides are TGTGCCAGCAGCTTAGGTTCCTTCCGAGGGGGCACCGGGGAGCTGTTTTTT.

This clone was observed once. V is TRBV9 and J is TRBJ1-2, with 7 bases fitting TRBD1. CDR3 size: 15 residues. Trimming removed 2 bases from V and 2 bases from J; junction bases left unmatched: 6. CDR1 SGDLS and CDR2 YYNGEE come from the germline V gene. The CDR3 spells CASSVEGTVNYGYTF. The CDR3 region has the DNA TGTGCCAGCAGCGTCGAGGGGACAGTCAACTATGGCTACACCTTC.

The CDR3 here is CASSSLGSTEAFF. The CDR3 region has the DNA TGTGCCAGTAGTAGCCTAGGATCGACTGAAGCTTTCTTT. The J gene is TRBJ1-1, the V gene TRBV19; D unclear. Germline-derived CDR1 and CDR2 are LNHDA and SQIVND (reference sequence). This CDR3 region has 13 residues. With 4 bases removed from V and 5 bases from J, the gap between germline ends came to 11 bases.

The V gene is TRBV28, the J gene TRBJ1-2; D is undetermined. Trimming cost V 6 bases and J 4 bases, with 12 bases left between them. The CDR3 spans 13 residues. Germline V CDR1 and CDR2: MDHEN, SYDVKM. This chain's CDR3 is CASRIPSSYGYTF. In nucleotides, the CDR3 is TGTGCCAGCAGGATACCCTCCAGCTATGGCTACACCTTC.

The J gene is TRBJ2-3, the V gene TRBV5-1; 10 bases match TRBD1. With V trimmed by 5 bases and J by 4 bases, 7 bases remained unmatched. Per the germline V gene, CDR1 is SGHRS and CDR2 is YFSETQ. CDR3 length: 15 amino acids. CDR3 bases: TGCGCCAGCAGAGATGGACAGGGGGGACCAGATACGCAGTATTTT. It translates to CASRDGQGGPDTQYF. Full variable domain (missing parts from reference TRBV5-1 and TRBJ2-3): KAGVTQTPRYLIKTRGQQVTLSCSPISGHRSVSWYQQTPGQGLQFLFEYFSETQRNKGNFPGRFSGRQFSNSRSEMNVSTLELGDSALYLCASRDGQGGPDTQYFGPGTRLTVL.

The V call is TRBV13, the J call TRBJ1-1; 9 bases map to TRBD1. This CDR3 contains 15 residues. The V segment lost 3 bases and the J segment 5 bases; nucleotides outside the gene matches: 7. CDR1 is PRHDT, CDR2 FYEKMQ, per germline (reference sequence). Here the CDR3 reads CASSFTGTGSTEAFF. For the CDR3, the DNA is TGTGCCAGCAGCTTTACCGGGACAGGGTCGACTGAAGCTTTCTTT.

The chain has TRBV4-3 and TRBJ1-1, with a possible D match to TRBD1 (5 bases). CDR1 and CDR2 from the germline V gene are LGHNA and YSLEER. The germline V and J ends were trimmed by 1 base and 4 bases, with 7 bases remaining between them. The CDR3 is made up of 13 amino acids. The CDR3 spells CASSQGQPTEAFF. The CDR3 nucleotides are TGCGCCAGCAGCCAAGGACAGCCCACTGAAGCTTTCTTT.

This clone showed up just once. The chain carries TRBV4-3 and TRBJ1-2; the match to TRBD1 covers 7 bases. V shed 0 bases, J shed 7 bases, and the junction held 5 bases outside the gene matches. From germline, CDR1 is LGHNA and CDR2 YSLEER. This CDR3 contains 14 residues. CDR3 sequence reads: CASSQDRTGVGYTF. DNA of the CDR3: TGCGCCAGCAGCCAAGATAGAACAGGGGTTGGCTACACCTTC.

CDR3 region: CASSPPRASSYEQYF. CDR3 nucleotide sequence: TGTGCCAGCAGCCCCCCCCGCGCTAGCTCCTACGAGCAGTACTTC. The rearrangement joins TRBV28 to TRBJ2-7; D unresolved. V lost 6 bases to trimming and J lost 0 bases, with 15 bases between them. Germline assignment: CDR1 MDHEN and CDR2 SYDVKM. CDR3 length: 15 residues.

The gene calls are TRBV6-1 and TRBJ2-3, with TRBD1 identical over 7 bases. Trimming took 6 bases from V and 0 from J; bases not matched to a gene: 6. CDR3 length: 15 amino acids. The germline V gene encodes CDR1 MNHNS and CDR2 SASEGT. This CDR3 reads CASSPGQASTDTQYF. The CDR3 nucleotides are TGTGCCAGCAGCCCCGGACAGGCTAGCACAGATACGCAGTATTTT.

The chain couples TRBV9 to TRBJ2-1; 11 nucleotides agree with TRBD2. The V and J ends lost 4 bases and 7 bases, in that order; junction bases with no gene match: 10. The CDR3 has 16 amino acids. Germline V CDR1 and CDR2: SGDLS, YYNGEE. This chain's CDR3 is CASSTPLAGGRNEQFF. The DNA of the CDR3 is TGTGCCAGCAGCACTCCTCTAGCGGGAGGAAGGAATGAGCAGTTCTTC.

This chain uses TRBV29-1 with TRBJ1-2, with 8 bases lining up with TRBD1. J gave up 3 bases and V 0 bases, and 6 bases lay outside the gene matches. The V gene's germline CDR1 is SQVTM and CDR2 ANQGSEA. This CDR3 contains 15 residues. This CDR3 is CSVEDRQGSHYGYTF. CDR3 nucleotide sequence: TGCAGCGTTGAAGATCGACAGGGGTCCCACTATGGCTACACCTTC.

This sequence joins TRBV18 and TRBJ2-5, with D possibly being TRBD1 (6 bases). Trimming took 3 bases from V and 4 from J, leaving 12 bases between them. Per the germline V gene, CDR1 is KGHSH and CDR2 is LQKENI. The CDR3 is 14 amino acids. The CDR3 bases are TGTGCCAGCTCACCCTCAGGGGCGGGAGAGACCCAGTACTTC. Residues: CASSPSGAGETQYF.

On this clone: The junction and the germline gene differ at one end; a read error may be behind it. This chain joins TRBV20-1 and TRBJ1-2, with D unclear. The CDR3 is made up of 11 amino acids. Germline CDR1 reads DFQATT; CDR2 reads SNEGSKA (reference sequence). CDR3 protein: CSARSGYDYTF. CDR3 sequence (DNA): TGCAGTGCTAGGTCGGGGTATGACTACACCTTC.

The chain uses TRBV11-2 and TRBJ2-7; a possible D gene is TRBD2 (7 bases). Germline loops: CDR1 SGHAT, CDR2 FQNNGV. Trimming pared 0 bases from V and 1 base from J, leaving 13 bases between. The CDR3 is made up of 16 amino acids. The CDR3 region is CASSLEGGGYSYEQYF. The CDR3, as DNA: TGTGCCAGCAGCTTAGAGGGGGGGGGCTATTCCTACGAGCAGTACTTC. Full variable domain (rest looked up from reference TRBV11-2 and TRBJ2-7): EAGVAQSPRYKIIEKRQSVAFWCNPISGHATLYWYQQILGQGPKLLIQFQNNGVVDDSQLPKDRFSAERLKGVDSTLKIQPAKLEDSAVYLCASSLEGGGYSYEQYFGPGTRLTVT.

The V gene is TRBV19, the J gene TRBJ1-4; possible D gene TRBD1, 6 bases. Trimming pared 5 bases from V and 8 bases from J, leaving 21 bases between. Germline CDR1 is LNHDA and CDR2 is SQIVND (reference sequence). This CDR3 has 16 amino acids. CDR3 bases: TGTGCCAGTAGTGCCCCCCTCACAGGGTACGTCGAAAAACTGTTTTTT. This gives the protein CASSAPLTGYVEKLFF.

V is TRBV5-1 and J is TRBJ2-1, with 7 bases lining up with TRBD2. The CDR3 is 13 residues long. Germline trimming cut 4 bases from V and 6 bases from J; bases unmatched to any gene: 4. CDR1 is SGHRS, CDR2 YFSETQ, per germline. CDR3 loop: CASSAGLPNEQFF. The CDR3 region has the DNA TGCGCCAGCAGCGCGGGACTACCCAATGAGCAGTTCTTC.

A single count supports this clone. The V gene is TRBV7-9, the J gene TRBJ1-1, with unresolved D. Deletions cut 0 bases from V and 2 bases from J, with 4 bases between. The germline CDR1 and CDR2 sequences are SEHNR and FQNEAQ (reference sequence). The CDR3 is made up of 13 amino acids. CDR3 bases: TGTGCCAGCAGCTTAGCTATCAACACTGAAGCTTTCTTT. Residues: CASSLAINTEAFF.